The clone carrying this T cell receptor (beta chain) was picked up one time. These data are taken from a study of blood T cell repertoires in COVID-19. For the study at large: Both acute and convalescent COVID-19 samples were obtained from the United States, Italy and Spain. PBMCs, B-cell-depleted T cells, or T cells provided the cDNA or gDNA that made up the material.

The study recruited people aged roughly 18 to 100 years across around 24 US areas. Authors' data handling: Estimated nucleated cell counts came from reference gene primer amplification. Clones were sequenced by immunoSEQ multiplex PCR, and TCRdb holds only the in-frame ones, with some missing. The D gene and trimming were derived from the DNA, and the V and J assignments and clone size from that table. The table lists about 480,000 clones, 70% to 90% of them singletons. The CDR3 totals 15 residues. Germline CDR1 reads MNHEY; CDR2 reads SVGEGT. With 4 bases removed from V and 2 bases from J, the gap between germline ends came to 12 bases.

This sequence was found in a woman aged 55-75 years who had recovered from COVID-19. The chain links TRBV6-2 or TRBV6-3 to TRBJ1-5, with D maybe TRBD1 (6 bases). Sequences were obtained from PBMCs or T cells enriched from blood (not recorded which). The DNA for the CDR3 is TGTGCCAGCAGTTCAGGGGCTTTGGGCAATCAGCCCCAGCATTTT. Translated, it gives CASSSGALGNQPQHF.